These 14 T cell receptor beta chains share one sample of origin, sequenced in a study of T cell repertoires in cytomegalovirus infection. From the reads, TCRdb called clonotypes with MiXCR, one entry per CDR3 protein. There are roughly 87,000 distinct CDR3 sequences in the sample; about 29% occur only once, and less than 75% lies in the top ten. Which antigens these TCRs recognize remains unknown. The sequences come from CD8+ T cells from cultured PBMCs, collected from culture after CMV antigen stimulation. These TCRs come from a human donor in good health (CMV status not recorded). Some clones in this sample may be carry-over from other donors' samples.

This clonotype came up many times. J is TRBJ1-4 and V is TRBV7-6; TRBD1 is a possible D gene (6 bases). Trimming left V 4 bases short and J 4 bases short, with 16 bases between. Germline V gene sequence: CDR1 SGHVS, CDR2 FNYEAQ. This CDR3 region has 16 residues. CDR3 nucleotides: TGTGCCAGCAGCTCAAGGGCGGGGGCTGATAATGAAAAACTGTTTTTT. Translating it yields CASSSRAGADNEKLFF.

The chain uses TRBV4-1 and TRBJ2-7; a weak D match, TRBD1 (5 bases). Germline-derived CDR1 and CDR2 are MGHRA and YSYEKL. This CDR3 has 15 amino acids. Trimming stripped 1 base from V and 2 bases from J, with 12 bases between. CDR3 protein: CASSQGAGLTYEQYF. The CDR3 DNA follows: TGCGCCAGCAGCCAAGGGGCAGGGCTAACCTACGAGCAGTACTTC.

V gene TRBV7-8 combines with J gene TRBJ2-1; 9 nucleotides line up with TRBD2. The ends lost 7 bases at V and 10 bases at J; junction bases unmatched: 8. The CDR3 consists of 13 residues. CDR1 is SGHVS, CDR2 FQNEAQ, per germline. The CDR3 DNA is TGTGCCAGCATAGAGAGCGGGGGGCCGGAGCAGTTCTTC. It codes for CASIESGGPEQFF.

This clonotype came up many times. V usage is TRBV7-8 and J usage is TRBJ1-2, with 7 bases matching TRBD1. The CDR3 contains 13 residues. J gave up 6 bases and V 1 base, and 2 bases lay outside the gene matches. CDR1 SGHVS and CDR2 FQNEAQ come from the germline V gene. Here the CDR3 DNA reads TGTGCCAGCAGCTTAGAGGGGGCAGATGGCTACACCTTC. This translates into CASSLEGADGYTF. The entire variable domain, with the rest obtained from reference TRBV7-8 and TRBJ1-2, is as follows: GAGVSQSPRYKVAKRGQDVALRCDPISGHVSLFWYQQALGQGPEFLTYFQNEAQLDKSGLPSDRFFAERPEGSVSTLKIQRTQQEDSAVYLCASSLEGADGYTFGSGTRLTVV.

This clonotype was seen a few times. The chain recombines TRBV12-3 or TRBV12-4 with TRBJ1-2; D perhaps matches TRBD1 (6 bases). The CDR3 spans 16 residues. Between the trimmed V and J ends, which lost 4 bases and 2 bases, there was a span of 17 bases. The CDR3 loop is CASSSDTGTKNYGYTF. The CDR3 coding sequence is TGTGCCAGCAGTTCCGATACGGGGACAAAGAACTATGGCTACACCTTC.

V gene TRBV12-5 combines with J gene TRBJ1-1, with unresolved D. The germline V gene has CDR1 LGHNT and CDR2 FRNRAP. Trimming left V 2 bases short and J 5 bases short, with 12 bases between. The CDR3 runs 14 residues. CDR3 nucleotides: TGTGCTAGTGGTTTGCTCAACCCGATAACTGAAGCTTTCTTT. Amino acid sequence: CASGLLNPITEAFF.

This clonotype has only a few counts. The chain is built from TRBV7-2 and TRBJ2-1; 12 bases fit TRBD2. V trimming: 0 bases; J trimming: 8 bases; junction bases outside the gene matches: 8. This CDR3 comprises 17 residues. Germline-derived CDR1 and CDR2 are SGHTA and FQGNSA. This chain's CDR3 is CASSLASRLAGGDEQFF. In DNA form, the CDR3 reads TGTGCCAGCAGCTTAGCGTCCCGGCTAGCGGGGGGGGATGAGCAGTTCTTC.

The rearrangement joins TRBV11-2 to TRBJ2-2; 11 nucleotides match TRBD1. Germline V gives CDR1 SGHAT, CDR2 FQNNGV. With 3 bases clipped from V and 6 bases from J, the junction kept 9 bases outside the gene matches. CDR3 length: 17 residues. Here the CDR3 reads CASSFLLGQGAAGELFF. For the CDR3, the DNA is TGTGCCAGCAGCTTTCTACTCGGACAGGGGGCGGCCGGGGAGCTGTTTTTT. Full variable domain (remainder filled in from reference TRBV11-2 and TRBJ2-2): EAGVAQSPRYKIIEKRQSVAFWCNPISGHATLYWYQQILGQGPKLLIQFQNNGVVDDSQLPKDRFSAERLKGVDSTLKIQPAKLEDSAVYLCASSFLLGQGAAGELFFGEGSRLTVL.

The CDR3 bases are TGTGCCAGCAGTACACAACCGGCGGTTTTCGGGAATGAGCAGTTCTTC. This encodes CASSTQPAVFGNEQFF. The rearrangement links TRBV7-2 to TRBJ2-1, with no clear D. CDR3 length: 16 residues. V lost 6 bases and J lost 7, with 22 bases in between. The germline V gene has CDR1 SGHTA and CDR2 FQGNSA.

The rearrangement links TRBV6-2 or TRBV6-3 to TRBJ2-7; D gene unclear. Trimming took off 6 bases at V and 4 bases at J, with 13 bases between the two ends. The CDR3 sequence is 13 residues long. CDR1 and CDR2 from the germline V gene are MNHEY and SVGEGT. The CDR3 nucleotides are TGTGCCAGCAGCCTGACGGTGGGTTACGAGCAGTACTTC. The encoded protein is CASSLTVGYEQYF.

The V call is TRBV6-5, the J call TRBJ2-3; D perhaps matches TRBD1 (6 bases). Germline CDR1 is MNHEY and CDR2 is SVGAGI. V was pared by 0 bases and J by 2 bases, with 9 bases between. The CDR3 is 15 residues long. The CDR3 DNA reads TGTGCCAGCAGTTACTCCCCGGGACACACAGATACGCAGTATTTT. Translation: CASSYSPGHTDTQYF.

This clonotype is medium-sized by share. The rearrangement links TRBV7-6 to TRBJ2-3, with D hard to call. Germline V gives CDR1 SGHVS, CDR2 FNYEAQ. Trimming removed 5 bases from V and 0 bases from J, with 6 bases in between. The CDR3 is 13 amino acids. CDR3 bases: TGTGCCAGCAGCCAACATAGCACAGATACGCAGTATTTT. It encodes CASSQHSTDTQYF.

Details on this clonotype: A much larger clone sits a single nucleotide away, making a read error possible. The gene calls are TRBV12-3 or TRBV12-4 and TRBJ1-1; no clear D. This CDR3 is 13 amino acids long. The CDR3 DNA follows: TGTGACAGCAGTCCCCCAATGAACACTGAAGCTTTCTTT. This codes for CDSSPPMNTEAFF.

This clonotype was counted at least ten times. The gene calls are TRBV2 and TRBJ1-2; the D gene is possibly TRBD1 (6 bases). The CDR3 covers 16 residues. Between the trimmed V and J ends, which lost 5 bases and 0 bases, there was a span of 16 bases. Germline lookup yields CDR1 SNHLY and CDR2 FYNNEI. This chain's CDR3 is CASSSQGIVANYGYTF. The CDR3 DNA follows: TGTGCCAGCAGTTCCCAGGGGATTGTAGCTAACTATGGCTACACCTTC.